This T cell receptor (beta chain) comes out of a study of technical replicates of blood from a few donors. TCRdb's copy holds only in-frame clones and misses some; the assay was immunoSEQ multiplex PCR. The sample lists 75,000 to 95,000 clones; less than 96% were seen once. This TCR came from a human donor in good health. What was sequenced was T cells isolated from PBMCs.

The DNA for the CDR3 is TGTGCCAGCAGCTGGGGACTAGCGGGAACTGAGCAGTTCTTC. Amino acids: CASSWGLAGTEQFF. This rearrangement joins TRBV7-2 to TRBJ2-1; TRBD2 aligns across 13 bases. Per germline, CDR1 SGHTA and CDR2 FQGNSA. J gave up 9 bases and V 4 bases, and 3 bases lay outside the gene matches. The CDR3 totals 14 residues.